This TCR beta chain was captured in a study of identical twins. Template switching added a universal primer site; cDNA carried unique molecular identifiers. TCRdb re-called the 5' RACE reads through MiXCR, storing one row per CDR3 protein. Here the sample spans just under 650,000 distinct CDR3 sequences, about 7.1% being singletons. General observations from the study: Fewer insertions characterized abundant cord blood beta clonotypes, whereas memory repertoires showed none.

This clonotype appeared a few times. Its antigen is currently unknown. Per the germline V gene, CDR1 is LGHDT and CDR2 is YNNKEL (reference sequence). V was clipped by 4 bases and J by 8 bases, with 9 bases between them. CDR3 length: 12 residues. This same sample was also part of a study on yellow fever vaccine responses in identical twins.

The specimen sequenced was PBMCs. This TCR was recovered from a woman under 30 in good health. This sequence joins TRBV3-1 and TRBJ2-1; TRBD1 might be the D (5 bases). As DNA, the CDR3 is TGTGCCAGCAGCCGCGAAGGGGATGAGCAGTTCTTC. This sequence encodes CASSREGDEQFF.